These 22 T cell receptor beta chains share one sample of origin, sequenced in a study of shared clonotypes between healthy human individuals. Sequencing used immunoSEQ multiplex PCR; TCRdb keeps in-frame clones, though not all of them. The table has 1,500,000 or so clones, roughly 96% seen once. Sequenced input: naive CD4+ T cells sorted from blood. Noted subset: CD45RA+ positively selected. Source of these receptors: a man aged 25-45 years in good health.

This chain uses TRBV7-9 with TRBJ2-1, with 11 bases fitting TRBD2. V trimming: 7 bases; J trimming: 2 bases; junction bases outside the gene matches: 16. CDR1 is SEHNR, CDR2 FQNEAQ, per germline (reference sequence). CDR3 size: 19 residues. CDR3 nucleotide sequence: TGTGCCAGCACCGCGGAGGGTAGCGGGAGGGCCCGCCCCTACAATGAGCAGTTCTTC. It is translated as CASTAEGSGRARPYNEQFF.

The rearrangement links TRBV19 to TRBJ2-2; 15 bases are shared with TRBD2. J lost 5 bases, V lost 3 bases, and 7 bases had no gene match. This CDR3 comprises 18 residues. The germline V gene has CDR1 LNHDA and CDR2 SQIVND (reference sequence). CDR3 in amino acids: CASSILGLAGGWTGELFF. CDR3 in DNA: TGTGCCAGTAGTATCCTGGGACTAGCGGGAGGATGGACCGGGGAGCTGTTTTTT.

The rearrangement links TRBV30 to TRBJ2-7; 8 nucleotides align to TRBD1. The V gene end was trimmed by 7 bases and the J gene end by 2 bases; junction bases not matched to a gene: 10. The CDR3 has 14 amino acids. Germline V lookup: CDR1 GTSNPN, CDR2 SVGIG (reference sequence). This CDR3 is CASLRTGLPYEQYF. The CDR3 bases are TGTGCCTCTCTGAGGACAGGGCTCCCCTACGAGCAGTACTTC.

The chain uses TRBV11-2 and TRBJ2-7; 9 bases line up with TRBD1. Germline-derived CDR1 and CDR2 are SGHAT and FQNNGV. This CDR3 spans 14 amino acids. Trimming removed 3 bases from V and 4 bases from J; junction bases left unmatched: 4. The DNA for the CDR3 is TGTGCCAGCAGCTTGGGGACAGGGATTTACGAGCAGTACTTC. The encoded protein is CASSLGTGIYEQYF.

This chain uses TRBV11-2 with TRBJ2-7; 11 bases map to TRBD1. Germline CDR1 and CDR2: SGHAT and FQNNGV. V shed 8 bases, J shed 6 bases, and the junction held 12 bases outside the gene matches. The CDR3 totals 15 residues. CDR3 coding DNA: TGTGCCAGCGGCGGCCTCCGGGACAGGGGGTTCGAGCAGTACTTC. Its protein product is CASGGLRDRGFEQYF.

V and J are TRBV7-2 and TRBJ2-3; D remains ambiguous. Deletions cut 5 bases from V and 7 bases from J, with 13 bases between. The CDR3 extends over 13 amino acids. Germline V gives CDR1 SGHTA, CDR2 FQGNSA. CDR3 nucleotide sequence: TGTGCCAGCAGCCCAAAGTCGGAGTATACGCAGTATTTT. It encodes CASSPKSEYTQYF. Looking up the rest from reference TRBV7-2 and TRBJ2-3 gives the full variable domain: GAGVSQSPSNKVTEKGKDVELRCDPISGHTALYWYRQSLGQGLEFLIYFQGNSAPDKSGLPSDRFSAERTGGSVSTLTIQRTQQEDSAVYLCASSPKSEYTQYFGPGTRLTVL.

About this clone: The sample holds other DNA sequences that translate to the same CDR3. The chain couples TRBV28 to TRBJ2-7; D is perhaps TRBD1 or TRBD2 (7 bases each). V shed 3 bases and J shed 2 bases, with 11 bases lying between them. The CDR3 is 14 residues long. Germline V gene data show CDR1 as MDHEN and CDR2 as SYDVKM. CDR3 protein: CASSLGGGPYEQYF. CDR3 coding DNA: TGTGCCAGCAGTTTGGGAGGGGGCCCCTACGAGCAGTACTTC.

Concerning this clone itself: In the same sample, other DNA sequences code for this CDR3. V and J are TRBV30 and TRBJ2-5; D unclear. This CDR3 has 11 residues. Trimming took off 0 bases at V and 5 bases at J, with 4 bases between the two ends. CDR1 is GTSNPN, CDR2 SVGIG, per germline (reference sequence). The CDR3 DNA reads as TGTGCCTGGAGTGTATCTGAGACCCAGTACTTC. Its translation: CAWSVSETQYF.

The CDR3 is CASSPRVNTGELFF. In DNA, the CDR3 is TGTGCCAGCAGTCCCAGGGTGAACACCGGGGAGCTGTTTTTT. This chain joins TRBV6-1 and TRBJ2-2, with D perhaps matching TRBD1 (5 bases). V lost 5 bases and J lost 1, with 8 bases in between. Germline lookup yields CDR1 MNHNS and CDR2 SASEGT. The CDR3 totals 14 residues.

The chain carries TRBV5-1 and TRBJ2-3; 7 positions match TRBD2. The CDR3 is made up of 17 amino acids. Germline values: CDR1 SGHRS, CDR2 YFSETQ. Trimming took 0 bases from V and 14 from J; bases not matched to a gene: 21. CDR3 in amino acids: CASSLEVLGGRVGSGYF. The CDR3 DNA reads TGCGCCAGCAGCTTGGAGGTGTTGGGCGGGAGAGTCGGGTCGGGGTATTTT.

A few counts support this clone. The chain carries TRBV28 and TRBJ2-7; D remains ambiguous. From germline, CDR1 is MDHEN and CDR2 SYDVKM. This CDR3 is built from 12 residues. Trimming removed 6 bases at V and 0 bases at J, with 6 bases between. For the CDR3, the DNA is TGTGCCAGCAGGGTCAGCTCCTACGAGCAGTACTTC. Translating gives CASRVSSYEQYF.

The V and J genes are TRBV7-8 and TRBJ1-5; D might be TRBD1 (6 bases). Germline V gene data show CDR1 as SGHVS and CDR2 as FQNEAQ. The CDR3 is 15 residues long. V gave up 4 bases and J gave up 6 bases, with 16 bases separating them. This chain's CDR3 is CASSSLGGAGQPQHF. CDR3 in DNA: TGTGCCAGCAGCTCCCTGGGGGGCGCAGGTCAGCCCCAGCATTTT.

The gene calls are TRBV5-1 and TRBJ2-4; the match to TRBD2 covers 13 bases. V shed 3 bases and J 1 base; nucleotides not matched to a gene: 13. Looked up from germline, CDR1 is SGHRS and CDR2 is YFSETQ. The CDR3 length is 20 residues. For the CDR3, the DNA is TGCGCCAGCAGCTGGAGGGGTGGACTAGCGGGAGTTGGGGCCAAAAACATTCAGTACTTC. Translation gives CASSWRGGLAGVGAKNIQYF.

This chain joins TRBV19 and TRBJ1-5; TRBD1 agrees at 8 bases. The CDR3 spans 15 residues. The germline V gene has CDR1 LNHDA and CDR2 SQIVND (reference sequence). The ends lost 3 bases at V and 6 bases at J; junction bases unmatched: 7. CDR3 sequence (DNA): TGTGCCAGTAGTATCCCGGGACAGGTCGGTCAGCCCCAGCATTTT. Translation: CASSIPGQVGQPQHF.

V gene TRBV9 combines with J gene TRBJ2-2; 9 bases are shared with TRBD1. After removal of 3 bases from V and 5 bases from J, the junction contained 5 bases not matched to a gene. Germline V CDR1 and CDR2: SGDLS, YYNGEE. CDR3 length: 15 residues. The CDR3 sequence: CASSARDRATGELFF. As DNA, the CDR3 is TGTGCCAGCAGCGCCCGGGACAGGGCGACCGGGGAGCTGTTTTTT. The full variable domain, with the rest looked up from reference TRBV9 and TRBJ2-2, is DSGVTQTPKHLITATGQRVTLRCSPRSGDLSVYWYQQSLDQGLQFLIQYYNGEERAKGNILERFSAQQFPDLHSELNLSSLELGDSALYFCASSARDRATGELFFGEGSRLTVL.

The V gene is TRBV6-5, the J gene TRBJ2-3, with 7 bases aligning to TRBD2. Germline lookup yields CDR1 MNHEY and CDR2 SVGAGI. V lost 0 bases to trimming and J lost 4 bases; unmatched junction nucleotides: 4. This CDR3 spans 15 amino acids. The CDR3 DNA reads TGTGCCAGCAGTTACTCTCTCGCGGGAGCAGATACGCAGTATTTT. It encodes CASSYSLAGADTQYF.

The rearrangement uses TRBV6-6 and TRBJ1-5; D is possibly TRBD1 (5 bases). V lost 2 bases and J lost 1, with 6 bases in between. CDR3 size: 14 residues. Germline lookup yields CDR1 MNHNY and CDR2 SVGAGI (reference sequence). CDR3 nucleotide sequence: TGTGCCAGCAGTTACCAGGGAAGCAATCAGCCCCAGCATTTT. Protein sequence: CASSYQGSNQPQHF.

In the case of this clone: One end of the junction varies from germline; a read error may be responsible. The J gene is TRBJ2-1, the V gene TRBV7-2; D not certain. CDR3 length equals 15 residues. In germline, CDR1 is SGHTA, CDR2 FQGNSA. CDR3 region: CASSLAGARHNGQFF. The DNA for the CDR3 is TGTGCCAGCAGCTTAGCAGGAGCGCGGCACAATGGGCAGTTCTTC.

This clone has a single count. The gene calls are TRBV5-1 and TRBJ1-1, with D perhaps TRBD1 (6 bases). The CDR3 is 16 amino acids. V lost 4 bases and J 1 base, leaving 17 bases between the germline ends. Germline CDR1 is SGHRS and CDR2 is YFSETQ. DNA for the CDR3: TGCGCCAGCAGCCTGGGGGCCAGGGTTTCGAACACTGAAGCTTTCTTT. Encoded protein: CASSLGARVSNTEAFF.

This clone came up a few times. CDR3 sequence reads: CASIEGELRTEAFF. CDR3 DNA sequence: TGCGCCAGCATTGAGGGGGAGTTGCGCACTGAAGCTTTCTTT. This chain uses TRBV5-1 with TRBJ1-1; TRBD1 is a possible D gene (6 bases). Germline V gene sequence: CDR1 SGHRS, CDR2 YFSETQ. Trimming shortened V by 6 bases and J by 4 bases, and 16 bases separated the two germline ends. CDR3 length: 14 residues. Looking up the rest from reference TRBV5-1 and TRBJ1-1 gives the full variable domain: KAGVTQTPRYLIKTRGQQVTLSCSPISGHRSVSWYQQTPGQGLQFLFEYFSETQRNKGNFPGRFSGRQFSNSRSEMNVSTLELGDSALYLCASIEGELRTEAFFGQGTRLTVV.

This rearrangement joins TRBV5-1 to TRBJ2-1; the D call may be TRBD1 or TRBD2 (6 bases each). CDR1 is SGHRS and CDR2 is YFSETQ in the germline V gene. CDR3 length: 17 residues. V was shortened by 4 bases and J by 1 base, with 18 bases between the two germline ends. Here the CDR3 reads CASSLQGGRRSYNEQFF. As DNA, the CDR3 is TGCGCCAGCAGCCTTCAAGGGGGGAGAAGGTCCTACAATGAGCAGTTCTTC.

The CDR3, as DNA: TGTGCCAGCAGCTTGGAGGGGGTAGAAGGCAATCAGCCCCAGCATTTT. This codes for CASSLEGVEGNQPQHF. The gene calls are TRBV5-5 and TRBJ1-5; tentatively, D is TRBD1 (6 bases). The CDR3 runs to 16 residues. Germline loops: CDR1 SGHKS, CDR2 YYEKEE (reference sequence). Trimming removed 0 bases from V and 2 bases from J, with 12 bases in between.